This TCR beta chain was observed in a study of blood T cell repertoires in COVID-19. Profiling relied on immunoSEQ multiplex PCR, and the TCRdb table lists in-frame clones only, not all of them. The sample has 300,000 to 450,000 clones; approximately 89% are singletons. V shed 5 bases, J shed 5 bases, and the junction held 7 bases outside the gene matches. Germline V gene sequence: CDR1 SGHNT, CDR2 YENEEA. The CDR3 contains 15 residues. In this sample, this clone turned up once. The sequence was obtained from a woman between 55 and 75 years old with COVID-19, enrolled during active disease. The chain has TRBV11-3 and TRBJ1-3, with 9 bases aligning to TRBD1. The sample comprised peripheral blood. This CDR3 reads CASSAGTGSRNTIYF. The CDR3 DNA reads TGTGCCAGCAGCGCCGGGACAGGGTCGAGAAACACCATATATTTT. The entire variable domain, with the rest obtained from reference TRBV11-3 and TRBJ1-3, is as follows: EAGVVQSPRYKIIEKKQPVAFWCNPISGHNTLYWYLQNLGQGPELLIRYENEEAVDDSQLPKDRFSAERLKGVDSTLKIQPAELGDSAVYLCASSAGTGSRNTIYFGEGSWLTVV.